This T cell receptor beta chain was observed in a study of cytomegalovirus exposure and HLA in healthy donors. PCR primers comprised 60 Vbeta and 13 Jbeta primers. Using immunoSEQ multiplex PCR, the repertoire was profiled, and TCRdb retains in-frame clones only, with some absent. The table records some 140,000 clones, 70% to 90% of them present only once. CDR1 is SSHAT and CDR2 is FNYEAQ in the germline V gene (reference sequence). This CDR3 is 15 amino acids long. The sample holds one count of this clone. Relative to the germline gene, one junction end is altered; a read error may explain this. Sequencing was performed on PBMCs. The clonotype was recovered from a man aged 40-50 years in good health and CMV-seronegative. The chain couples TRBV7-7 to TRBJ2-1; 7 bases align to TRBD2. The CDR3 is CASSLVSSGYNEQFF. DNA of the CDR3: TGTGCTAGCAGCTTAGTTTCTAGCGGTTACAATGAGCAGTTCTTC.